This T cell receptor (beta chain) derives from a study of T cells in Graves' hyperthyroidism and ophthalmopathy. Across the whole study: Peripheral blood sampling occurred at initial diagnosis, before any treatment.

Individuals with ophthalmopathy presented a Clinical Activity Score of at least 3, a NOSPECS grade of at least 4 and a duration under 3 months. Patients having uncontrolled infection, another autoimmune disease, pregnancy or lactation were not included. The CDR3 totals 16 residues. Germline V gene sequence: CDR1 DFQATT, CDR2 SNEGSKA (reference sequence). Concerning this clonotype itself: Mismatch with germline at one junction end may stem from a read error.

RNA transcripts yielded amplified TCR beta CDR3 regions. In the first-round RT-PCR of the TCR CDR3, the HTBI primer set was used. TCRdb re-called the multiplex PCR reads through MiXCR, storing one row per CDR3 protein. The repertoire holds 400,000 or so distinct CDR3 sequences, roughly 15% seen once, with about 20% in the top ten. Sequences were obtained from blood. The rearrangement joins TRBV20-1 to TRBJ2-3; 10 bases agree with TRBD2. This sequence was found in a woman aged 30 to 39 with Graves' ophthalmopathy. The CDR3 spells CSARAYSGGYTDTQYF. In DNA form, the CDR3 reads TGCAGTGCCAGAGCGTATAGCGGGGGGTACACAGATACGCAGTATTTT.